This T cell receptor (beta chain) was captured in a study of blood T cell repertoires in COVID-19. Study at large: The origin of the acute and convalescent COVID-19 samples was the United States, Italy and Spain. PBMCs, B-cell-depleted T cells, or T cells provided the cDNA or gDNA that made up the material.

The repertoire was sequenced with immunoSEQ multiplex PCR; TCRdb's copy has only in-frame clones and lacks some. The sample records some 87,000 clones, 80% to 90% being singletons. CDR3 size: 14 residues. Germline CDR1 and CDR2: LNHDA and SQIVND (reference sequence). The ends lost 6 bases at V and 6 bases at J; junction bases unmatched: 6. Sequencing was done on a sample of peripheral blood. The clonotype originates from a human donor in a cohort sampled during active COVID-19. The rearrangement joins TRBV19 to TRBJ1-5, with 9 bases lining up with TRBD1. CDR3 loop: CASRITGGTQPQHF. For the CDR3, the DNA is TGTGCCAGTAGAATTACAGGGGGCACTCAGCCCCAGCATTTT.